The next 11 T cell receptor beta chains were all read from a single sample in a study of CD8 T cells in ankylosing spondylitis. TCRdb analysed the 5' RACE reads with MiXCR anew, one entry per CDR3 protein. The table records approximately 350,000 distinct CDR3 sequences, 20% to 25% of them present only once. The sequenced sample consisted of blood, either unsorted or a sorted T cell fraction (not recorded which). The receptor set was obtained from a male donor with ankylosing spondylitis or in good health (not recorded which).

The genes are TRBV5-1 and TRBJ2-7; TRBD1 matches at 8 bases. This CDR3 contains 13 residues. The trim removed 3 bases at V and 6 bases at J, leaving 5 bases unmatched. The germline V gene encodes CDR1 SGHRS and CDR2 YFSETQ. For the CDR3, the DNA is TGCGCCAGCAGCTGGGGACAGGCAAGCGAGCAGTACTTC. Translating gives CASSWGQASEQYF. The full variable domain, in which reference TRBV5-1 and TRBJ2-7 provide the parts outside the CDR3, is KAGVTQTPRYLIKTRGQQVTLSCSPISGHRSVSWYQQTPGQGLQFLFEYFSETQRNKGNFPGRFSGRQFSNSRSEMNVSTLELGDSALYLCASSWGQASEQYFGPGTRLTVT.

This clonotype was seen more than once but under ten times. The genes are TRBV13 and TRBJ2-1; 8 bases match TRBD1. Germline V gene sequence: CDR1 PRHDT, CDR2 FYEKMQ (reference sequence). CDR3 length: 13 residues. V lost 5 bases, J lost 14 bases, and 11 bases stayed unmatched. The CDR3 loop reads CASSLRGTGGKFF. CDR3 DNA: TGTGCCAGCAGCCTTCGCGGGACAGGAGGGAAGTTCTTC.

The rearrangement uses TRBV4-2 and TRBJ1-1; no clear D. This CDR3 contains 15 residues. Germline V gene lookup returns CDR1 LGHNA and CDR2 YNFKEQ. V was trimmed by 0 bases and J by 8 bases, leaving 16 bases between them. The CDR3 reads CASSQEVYSSGEAFF. CDR3 in DNA: TGTGCCAGCAGCCAAGAAGTCTATTCGTCGGGGGAAGCTTTCTTT.

This clonotype was counted only a few times. This chain uses TRBV10-2 with TRBJ2-3; D perhaps matches TRBD2 (5 bases). Germline CDR1 is WSHSY and CDR2 is SAAADI. V lost 8 bases, J lost 6 bases, and 15 bases lay in between. This CDR3 comprises 13 residues. The CDR3 is CASWTEVEDTQYF. The CDR3 region has the DNA TGCGCCAGCTGGACGGAGGTAGAGGATACGCAGTATTTT.

The table lists this clonotype with a few counts. This chain connects TRBV28 to TRBJ2-3, with 15 nucleotides matching TRBD2. This CDR3 spans 18 amino acids. V shed 5 bases and J 3 bases; nucleotides not matched to a gene: 9. Germline-derived CDR1 and CDR2 are MDHEN and SYDVKM. DNA of the CDR3: TGTGCCAGCAGTCGGACTAGCGGGGGGGGGGGCCCGACAGATACGCAGTATTTT. Protein sequence: CASSRTSGGGGPTDTQYF.

This clonotype was picked up many times. The rearrangement joins TRBV12-3 or TRBV12-4 to TRBJ2-1; 8 bases align to TRBD2. The CDR3 has 16 residues. Unmatched junction bases numbered 7, after V lost 6 bases and J lost 0 bases. For the CDR3, the DNA is TGTGCCAGCAGCGATATAGCGGGGAACTCCTACAATGAGCAGTTCTTC. Its translation: CASSDIAGNSYNEQFF.

The V and J genes are TRBV24-1 and TRBJ2-5; the D is unclear. The V gene's germline CDR1 is KGHDR and CDR2 SFDVKD. V was clipped by 2 bases and J by 5 bases, with 5 bases between them. There are 12 residues in the CDR3. The CDR3 loop reads CATSDSAETQYF. The CDR3 nucleotides are TGTGCCACCAGTGATTCAGCGGAGACCCAGTACTTC.

This chain links TRBV25-1 with TRBJ2-7; D is undetermined. V lost 1 base and J 1 base, leaving 8 bases between the germline ends. This CDR3 spans 14 amino acids. CDR1 and CDR2 (germline): MGHDK, SYGVNS. The CDR3 DNA follows: TGTGCCAGCAGTGAATCCGGGTCGTCCTACGAGCAGTACTTC. This codes for CASSESGSSYEQYF.

The table lists this clonotype with a few counts. The V and J genes are TRBV10-1 and TRBJ1-1, with D unclear. V gave up 6 bases and J gave up 1 base, with 12 bases separating them. CDR1 WNHNN and CDR2 SYGVQD come from the germline V gene (reference sequence). The CDR3 loop spans 14 amino acids. The CDR3 region is CASSPMGSNTEAFF. The CDR3 DNA reads TGCGCCAGCAGCCCCATGGGCTCGAACACTGAAGCTTTCTTT.

This clonotype has a count of ten or more. The chain carries TRBV12-3 or TRBV12-4 and TRBJ2-7; 9 bases line up with TRBD1. V dropped 4 bases and J dropped 1; count of bases not matched to a gene: 2. This CDR3 region has 14 residues. In DNA form, the CDR3 reads TGTGCCAGCAGTTACGGGACAGGGTCCTACGAGCAGTACTTC. Its protein product is CASSYGTGSYEQYF.

The CDR3 nucleotides read TGCAGTGCTAGAGATCGCGGGACAGGGGTCCCCTACGAGCAGTACTTC. It translates to CSARDRGTGVPYEQYF. The gene calls are TRBV20-1 and TRBJ2-7, with 10 bases that match TRBD1. Germline CDR1 and CDR2: DFQATT and SNEGSKA (reference sequence). V dropped 0 bases and J dropped 2; count of bases not matched to a gene: 7. This CDR3 has 16 residues.